This note documents a single T cell receptor beta chain sequence. In the study's own analysis: Quantification of nucleated cells was approximated via reference gene primer amplification. Libraries were prepared by immunoSEQ multiplex PCR; TCRdb keeps only in-frame clonotypes and omits some of them. V and J calls and clone size come straight from that table; D and trimming were deduced from the DNA. Counted here are 99,000 or so clones, 84% occurring once; the ten biggest clones make up just under 2%. Between the trimmed V and J ends, which lost 1 base and 2 bases, there was a span of 15 bases. Germline lookup yields CDR1 SGHRS and CDR2 YFSETQ. The CDR3 runs 16 residues. The record originates from a study of blood T cell repertoires in COVID-19. Overall study context: The study drew acute and convalescent COVID-19 samples from the United States, Italy and Spain. T cells, B-cell-depleted T cells, or PBMCs supplied cDNA or gDNA.

The chain has TRBV5-1 and TRBJ1-2; D uncertain. The source material was peripheral blood. The clonotype originates from a man between 65 and 79 years old with active or convalescent COVID-19. As DNA, the CDR3 is TGCGCCAGCAGCTTGAGGGCGGGGAGTGAAAACTATGGCTACACCTTC. Encoded protein: CASSLRAGSENYGYTF.